Each of the 11 T cell receptor beta chains below was sequenced from the same sample in a study of cytomegalovirus exposure and HLA in healthy donors. This PCR relied on a set of 60 Vbeta primers and 13 Jbeta primers. Here immunoSEQ multiplex PCR was the method, and the copy in TCRdb shows in-frame clones only, minus some. The top ten hold more than 2.5% of the sample, which has roughly 93,000 clones, over 60% seen once. Sequenced sample: PBMCs. The origin of the receptors is a man aged 40-55 years in good health and CMV-seronegative.

This rearrangement joins TRBV4-2 to TRBJ1-5; D gene uncertain. The CDR3 runs to 13 residues. CDR1 and CDR2 (germline): LGHNA, YNFKEQ. V gave up 3 bases and J gave up 3 bases, with 6 bases separating them. CDR3 loop: CASSQSSNQPQHF. In DNA form, the CDR3 reads TGTGCCAGCAGCCAGTCGTCCAATCAGCCCCAGCATTTT.

J is TRBJ1-6 and V is TRBV28; the match to TRBD1 covers 7 bases. Germline V gene data show CDR1 as MDHEN and CDR2 as SYDVKM. The CDR3 contains 16 residues. The V and J ends lost 5 bases and 0 bases, in that order; junction bases with no gene match: 4. CDR3 nucleotide sequence: TGTGCCAGCAGTATGACAGGGAGCTCCTATAATTCACCCCTCCACTTT. Translating gives CASSMTGSSYNSPLHF.

This clone has a handful of counts. V gene TRBV4-1 combines with J gene TRBJ2-2; 12 bases line up with TRBD2. Germline trimming cut 4 bases from V and 4 bases from J; bases unmatched to any gene: 1. Per the germline V gene, CDR1 is MGHRA and CDR2 is YSYEKL. The CDR3 totals 15 residues. The CDR3, as DNA: TGCGCCAGCAGCCGACTAGCGGGGGTCACCGGGGAGCTGTTTTTT. It is translated as CASSRLAGVTGELFF.

The chain combines TRBV6-5 with TRBJ2-7; 10 nucleotides agree with TRBD2. With V trimmed by 2 bases and J by 7 bases, 11 bases remained unmatched. CDR3 length: 16 amino acids. Germline V lookup: CDR1 MNHEY, CDR2 SVGAGI. CDR3: CASSYALLAGAWEQYF. DNA for the CDR3: TGTGCCAGCAGTTACGCTTTGCTAGCGGGGGCCTGGGAGCAGTACTTC.

The chain links TRBV27 to TRBJ1-1; TRBD1 agrees at 7 bases. This CDR3 is built from 15 residues. V dropped 5 bases and J dropped 0; count of bases not matched to a gene: 6. The germline V gene encodes CDR1 MNHEY and CDR2 SMNVEV (reference sequence). CDR3: CASSPLTGMNTEAFF. The CDR3 DNA reads TGTGCCAGCAGTCCGTTGACAGGGATGAACACTGAAGCTTTCTTT.

This clone was recorded a few times. DNA of the CDR3: TGTGCCAGTAGTATATTCGGGACTAGCGGCTATACGCAGTATTTT. Residues: CASSIFGTSGYTQYF. The rearrangement uses TRBV19 and TRBJ2-3; 11 nucleotides agree with TRBD2. The V and J ends lost 2 bases and 7 bases, in that order; junction bases with no gene match: 5. Germline CDR1 reads LNHDA; CDR2 reads SQIVND (reference sequence). CDR3 length: 15 amino acids.

The chain couples TRBV5-5 to TRBJ2-7, with 7 bases identical to TRBD2. Germline loops: CDR1 SGHKS, CDR2 YYEKEE (reference sequence). The V gene end was trimmed by 1 base and the J gene end by 6 bases; junction bases not matched to a gene: 1. This CDR3 has 12 amino acids. The CDR3: CASSLSGAEQYF. In DNA, the CDR3 is TGTGCCAGCAGCTTGAGCGGGGCCGAGCAGTACTTC.

The chain uses TRBV9 and TRBJ1-2, with 7 nucleotides matching TRBD1. Germline CDR1 reads SGDLS; CDR2 reads YYNGEE. The trim removed 3 bases at V and 7 bases at J, leaving 9 bases unmatched. The CDR3 is 14 residues long. CDR3 amino acids: CASSGTGELSGYTF. The CDR3 region has the DNA TGTGCCAGCAGCGGAACAGGGGAACTAAGTGGCTACACCTTC.

This clone was seen more than once but under ten times. The V and J genes are TRBV18 and TRBJ1-2, with 7 bases identical to TRBD1. CDR3 length: 13 residues. Germline V lookup: CDR1 KGHSH, CDR2 LQKENI. The V gene end was trimmed by 6 bases and the J gene end by 4 bases; junction bases not matched to a gene: 5. For the CDR3, the DNA is TGTGCCAGCTCTACGACAGGGTTCTATGGCTACACCTTC. Encoded protein: CASSTTGFYGYTF.

The V call is TRBV27, the J call TRBJ2-5; 8 nucleotides line up with TRBD2. CDR3 length: 16 amino acids. Germline CDR1 and CDR2: MNHEY and SMNVEV (reference sequence). V was pared by 5 bases and J by 7 bases, with 15 bases of the junction left unmatched. The CDR3 reads CASSPLGVAGKGTQYF. CDR3 in DNA: TGTGCCAGCAGTCCACTCGGGGTAGCGGGGAAGGGGACCCAGTACTTC.

The chain combines TRBV10-2 with TRBJ1-2, with D maybe TRBD1 (5 bases). The CDR3 consists of 15 residues. Germline-derived CDR1 and CDR2 are WSHSY and SAAADI. The V gene lost 3 bases and the J gene lost 6 bases, with 17 bases spanning the gap. The CDR3 nucleotides are TGCGCCAGCAGTGAAGGAGGGGAACACCCTAATGGCTACACCTTC. Translated: CASSEGGEHPNGYTF.